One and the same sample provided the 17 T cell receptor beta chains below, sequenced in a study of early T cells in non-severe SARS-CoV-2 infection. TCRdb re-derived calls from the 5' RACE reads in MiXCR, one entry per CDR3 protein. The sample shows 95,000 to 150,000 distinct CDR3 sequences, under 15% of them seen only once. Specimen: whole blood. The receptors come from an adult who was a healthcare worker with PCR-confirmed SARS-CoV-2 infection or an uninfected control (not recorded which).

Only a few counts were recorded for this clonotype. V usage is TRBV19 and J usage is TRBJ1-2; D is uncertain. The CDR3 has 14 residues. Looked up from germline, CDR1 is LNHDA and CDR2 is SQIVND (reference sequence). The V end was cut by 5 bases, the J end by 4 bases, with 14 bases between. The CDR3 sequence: CASSGSVVGYGYTF. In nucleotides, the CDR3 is TGTGCCAGTAGTGGTTCGGTAGTCGGCTATGGCTACACCTTC.

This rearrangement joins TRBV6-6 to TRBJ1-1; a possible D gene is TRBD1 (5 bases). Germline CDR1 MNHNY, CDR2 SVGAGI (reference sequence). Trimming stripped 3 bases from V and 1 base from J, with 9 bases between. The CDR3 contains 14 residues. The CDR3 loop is CASSYGGENTEAFF. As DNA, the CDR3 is TGTGCCAGCAGTTATGGGGGGGAGAACACTGAAGCTTTCTTT.

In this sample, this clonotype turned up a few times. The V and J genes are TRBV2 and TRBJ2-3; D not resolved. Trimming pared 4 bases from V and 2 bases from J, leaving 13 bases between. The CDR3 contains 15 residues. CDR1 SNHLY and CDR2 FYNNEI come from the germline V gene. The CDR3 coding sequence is TGTGCCAGCAGTGGGTCAACGGGCTTCACAGATACGCAGTATTTT. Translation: CASSGSTGFTDTQYF.

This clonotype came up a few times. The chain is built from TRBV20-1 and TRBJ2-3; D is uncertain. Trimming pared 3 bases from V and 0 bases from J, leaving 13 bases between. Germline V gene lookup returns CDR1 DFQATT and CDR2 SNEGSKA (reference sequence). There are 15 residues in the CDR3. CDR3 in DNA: TGCAGTGCTAGCACCCAGCTAGAAAGCACAGATACGCAGTATTTT. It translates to CSASTQLESTDTQYF.

CDR3 sequence reads: CASSLFGRRGNDGTDTQYF. Here the CDR3 DNA reads TGTGCCAGTAGCCTCTTCGGGCGGCGGGGGAACGACGGCACAGATACGCAGTATTTT. V gene TRBV19 combines with J gene TRBJ2-3, with 7 bases that match TRBD2. CDR3 size: 19 residues. CDR1 LNHDA and CDR2 SQIVND come from the germline V gene (reference sequence). V lost 6 bases, J lost 1 base, and 19 bases stayed unmatched.

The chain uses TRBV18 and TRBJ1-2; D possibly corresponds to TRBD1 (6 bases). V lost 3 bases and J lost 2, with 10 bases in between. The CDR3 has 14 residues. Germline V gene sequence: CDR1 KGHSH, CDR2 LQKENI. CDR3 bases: TGTGCCAGCTCACCGGGCAGGGGAAACTATGGCTACACCTTC. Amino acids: CASSPGRGNYGYTF.

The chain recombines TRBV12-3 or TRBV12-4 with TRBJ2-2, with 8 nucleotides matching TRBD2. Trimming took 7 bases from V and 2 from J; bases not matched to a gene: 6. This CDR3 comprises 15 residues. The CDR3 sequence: CASISGTSNTGELFF. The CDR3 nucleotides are TGTGCCAGCATTAGCGGGACATCCAACACCGGGGAGCTGTTTTTT.

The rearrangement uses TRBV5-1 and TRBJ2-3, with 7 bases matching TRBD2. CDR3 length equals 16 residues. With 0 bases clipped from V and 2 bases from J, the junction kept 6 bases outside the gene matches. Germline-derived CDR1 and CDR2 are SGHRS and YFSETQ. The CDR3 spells CASSLDVRELTDTQYF. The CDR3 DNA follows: TGCGCCAGCAGCTTGGATGTGCGGGAGCTCACAGATACGCAGTATTTT.

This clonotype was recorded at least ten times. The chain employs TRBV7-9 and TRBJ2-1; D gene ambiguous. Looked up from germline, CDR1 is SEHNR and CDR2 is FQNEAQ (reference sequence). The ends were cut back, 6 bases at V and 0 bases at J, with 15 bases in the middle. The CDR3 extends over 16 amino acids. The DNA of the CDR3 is TGTGCCAGCAGGCAATCGGGCTCTGGCTCCTACAATGAGCAGTTCTTC. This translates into CASRQSGSGSYNEQFF.

The CDR3 bases are TGTGCCAGCAGTTTTAGTGGGACAGCTACCTCTGGAAACACCATATATTTT. Translating it yields CASSFSGTATSGNTIYF. The chain carries TRBV12-3 or TRBV12-4 and TRBJ1-3; 7 positions match TRBD1. The CDR3 covers 17 residues. V lost 3 bases and J lost 0; bases outside the gene matches: 8.

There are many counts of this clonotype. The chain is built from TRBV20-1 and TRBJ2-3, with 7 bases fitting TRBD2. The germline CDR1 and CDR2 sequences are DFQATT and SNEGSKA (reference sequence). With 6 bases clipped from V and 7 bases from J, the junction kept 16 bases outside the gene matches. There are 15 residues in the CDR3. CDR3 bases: TGCAGTGCCTCGGCGCTGCCAGCGGGGCGATATACGCAGTATTTT. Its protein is CSASALPAGRYTQYF.

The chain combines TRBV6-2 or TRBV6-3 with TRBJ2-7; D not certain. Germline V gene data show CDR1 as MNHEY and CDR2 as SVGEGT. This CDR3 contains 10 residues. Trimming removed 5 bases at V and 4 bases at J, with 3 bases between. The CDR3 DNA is TGTGCCAGCAGTCAATACGAGCAGTACTTC. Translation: CASSQYEQYF.

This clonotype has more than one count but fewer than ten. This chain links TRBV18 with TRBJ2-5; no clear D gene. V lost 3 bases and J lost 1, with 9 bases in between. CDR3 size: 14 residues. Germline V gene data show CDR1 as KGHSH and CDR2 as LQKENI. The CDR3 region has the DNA TGTGCCAGCTCACCTTTAGGCGGCCAAGAGACCCAGTACTTC. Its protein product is CASSPLGGQETQYF.

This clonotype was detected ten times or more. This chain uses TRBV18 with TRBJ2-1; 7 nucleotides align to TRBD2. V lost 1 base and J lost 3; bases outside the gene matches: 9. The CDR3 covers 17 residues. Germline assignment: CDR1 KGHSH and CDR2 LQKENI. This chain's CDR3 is CASSPRSSGVSYNEQFF. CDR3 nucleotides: TGTGCCAGCTCACCACGTTCCAGCGGGGTGAGCTACAATGAGCAGTTCTTC.

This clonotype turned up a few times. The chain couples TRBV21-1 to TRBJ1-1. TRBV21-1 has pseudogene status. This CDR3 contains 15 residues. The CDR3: CAGPPRPTRETEAFF. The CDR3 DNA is TGTGCCGGCCCTCCCCGGCCTACAAGGGAGACTGAAGCTTTCTTT.

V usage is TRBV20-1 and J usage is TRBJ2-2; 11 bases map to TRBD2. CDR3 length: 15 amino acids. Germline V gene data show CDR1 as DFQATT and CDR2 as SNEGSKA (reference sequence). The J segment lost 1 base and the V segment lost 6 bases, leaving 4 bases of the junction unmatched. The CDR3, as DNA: TGCAGTGCACCTCTAGCGGGGGGGAACACCGGGGAGCTGTTTTTT. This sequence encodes CSAPLAGGNTGELFF.

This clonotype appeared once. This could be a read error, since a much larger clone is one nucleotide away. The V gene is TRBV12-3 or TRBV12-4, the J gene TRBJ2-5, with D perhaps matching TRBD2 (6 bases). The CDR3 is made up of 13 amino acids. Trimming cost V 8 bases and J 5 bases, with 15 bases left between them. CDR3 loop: CASGYSGGETQYF. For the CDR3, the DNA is TGTGCCAGCGGTTACTCCGGAGGGGAGACCCAGTACTTC.